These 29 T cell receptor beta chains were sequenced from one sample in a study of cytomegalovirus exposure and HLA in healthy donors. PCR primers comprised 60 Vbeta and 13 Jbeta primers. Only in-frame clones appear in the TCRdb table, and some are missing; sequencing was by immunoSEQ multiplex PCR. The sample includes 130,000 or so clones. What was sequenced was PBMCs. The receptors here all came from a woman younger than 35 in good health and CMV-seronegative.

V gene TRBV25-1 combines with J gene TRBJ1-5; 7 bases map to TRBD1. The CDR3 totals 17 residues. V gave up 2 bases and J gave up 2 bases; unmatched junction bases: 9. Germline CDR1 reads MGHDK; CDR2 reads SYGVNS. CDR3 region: CASSEGGSTGRNQPQHF. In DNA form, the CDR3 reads TGTGCCAGCAGTGAAGGGGGTTCGACAGGGCGCAATCAGCCCCAGCATTTT.

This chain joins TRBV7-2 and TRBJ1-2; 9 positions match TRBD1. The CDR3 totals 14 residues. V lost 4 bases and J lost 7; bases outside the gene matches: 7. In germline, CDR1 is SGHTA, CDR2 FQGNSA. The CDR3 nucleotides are TGTGCCAGCAGCTCAACAGGGGGCCACTGTGGCTACACCTTC. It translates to CASSSTGGHCGYTF.

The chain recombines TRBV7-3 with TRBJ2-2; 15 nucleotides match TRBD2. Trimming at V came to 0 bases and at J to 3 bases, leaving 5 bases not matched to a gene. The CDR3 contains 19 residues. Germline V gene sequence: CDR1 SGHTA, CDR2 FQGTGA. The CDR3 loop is CASSLTSGLAGGYTGELFF. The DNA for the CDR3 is TGTGCCAGCAGCTTAACCTCGGGACTAGCGGGAGGATACACCGGGGAGCTGTTTTTT.

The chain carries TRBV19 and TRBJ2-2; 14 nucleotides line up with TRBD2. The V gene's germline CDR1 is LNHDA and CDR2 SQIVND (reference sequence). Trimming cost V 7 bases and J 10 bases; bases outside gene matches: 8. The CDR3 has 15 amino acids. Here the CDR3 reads CASTGTSGRFKELFF. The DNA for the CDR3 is TGTGCCAGTACCGGGACTAGCGGGAGATTTAAGGAGCTGTTTTTT.

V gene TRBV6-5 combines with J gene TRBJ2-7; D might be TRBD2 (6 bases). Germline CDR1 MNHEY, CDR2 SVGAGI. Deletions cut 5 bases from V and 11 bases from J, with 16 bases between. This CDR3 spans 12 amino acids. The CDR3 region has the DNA TGTGCCAGCAGTAGGGGAGGTGGCAGAGAGTACTTC. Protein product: CASSRGGGREYF.

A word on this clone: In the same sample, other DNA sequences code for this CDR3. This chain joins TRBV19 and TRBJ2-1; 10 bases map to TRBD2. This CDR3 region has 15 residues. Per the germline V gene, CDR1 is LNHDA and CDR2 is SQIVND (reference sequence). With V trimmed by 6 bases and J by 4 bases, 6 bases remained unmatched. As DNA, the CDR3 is TGTGCCAGTAGCATACCGGGACTAGCGTACAATGAGCAGTTCTTC. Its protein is CASSIPGLAYNEQFF.

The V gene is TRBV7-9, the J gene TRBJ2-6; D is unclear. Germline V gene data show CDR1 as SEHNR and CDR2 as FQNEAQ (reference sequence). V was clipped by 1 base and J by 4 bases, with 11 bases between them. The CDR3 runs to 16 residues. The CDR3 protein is CASSLGHVAGANVLTF. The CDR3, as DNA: TGTGCCAGCAGCTTAGGGCACGTGGCCGGGGCCAACGTCCTGACTTTC.

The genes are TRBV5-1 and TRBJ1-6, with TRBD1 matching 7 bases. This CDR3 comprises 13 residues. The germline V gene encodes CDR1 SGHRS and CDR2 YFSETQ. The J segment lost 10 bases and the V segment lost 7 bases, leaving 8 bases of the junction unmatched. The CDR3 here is CASSGTESSPLHF. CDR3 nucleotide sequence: TGCGCCAGCTCCGGGACAGAAAGCTCACCCCTCCACTTT.

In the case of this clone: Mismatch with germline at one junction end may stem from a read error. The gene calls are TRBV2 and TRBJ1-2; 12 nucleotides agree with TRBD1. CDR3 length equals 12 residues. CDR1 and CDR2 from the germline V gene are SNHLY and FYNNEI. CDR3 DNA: TGTGCCAGCAACTGGGGGACAGGGGGCTTCTACTTC. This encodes CASNWGTGGFYF.

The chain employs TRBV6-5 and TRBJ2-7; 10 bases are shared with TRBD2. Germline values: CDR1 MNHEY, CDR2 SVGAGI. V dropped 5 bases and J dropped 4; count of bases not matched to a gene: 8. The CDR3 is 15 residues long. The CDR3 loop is CASSATGLAAYEQYV. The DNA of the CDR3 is TGTGCCAGCAGTGCTACCGGACTAGCGGCGTACGAGCAGTACGTC.

The chain's CDR3 is CASTKSLFTGELFF. DNA for the CDR3: TGTGCCAGCACCAAATCCCTATTCACCGGGGAGCTGTTTTTT. This rearrangement joins TRBV7-2 to TRBJ2-2; D not resolved. The V gene's germline CDR1 is SGHTA and CDR2 FQGNSA. V was trimmed by 7 bases and J by 4 bases, leaving 13 bases between them. There are 14 residues in the CDR3.

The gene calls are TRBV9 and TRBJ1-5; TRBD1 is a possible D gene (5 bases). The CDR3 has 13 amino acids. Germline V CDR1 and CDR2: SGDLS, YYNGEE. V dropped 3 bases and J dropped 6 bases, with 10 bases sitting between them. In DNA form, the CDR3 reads TGTGCCAGCAGCGCCAGTACAGGTCAGCCCCAGCATTTT. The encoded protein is CASSASTGQPQHF.

For the CDR3, the DNA is TGTGCCAGTAGTACAAGGACTAGCGGGACCCCAGATACGCAGTATTTT. Residues: CASSTRTSGTPDTQYF. The genes are TRBV19 and TRBJ2-3; 12 bases line up with TRBD2. The CDR3 totals 16 residues. Trimming at V came to 4 bases and at J to 4 bases, leaving 6 bases not matched to a gene. Germline V gene sequence: CDR1 LNHDA, CDR2 SQIVND (reference sequence).

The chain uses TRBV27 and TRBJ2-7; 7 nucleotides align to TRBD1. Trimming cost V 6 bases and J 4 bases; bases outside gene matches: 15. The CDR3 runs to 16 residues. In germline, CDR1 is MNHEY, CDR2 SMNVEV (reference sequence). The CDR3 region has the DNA TGTGCCAGCAGCGAAAGGGGGCGATATTCCGGATACGAGCAGTACTTC. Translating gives CASSERGRYSGYEQYF.

In DNA form, the CDR3 reads TGCGCCAGCAGTGGGCACCAAACCCTCTACGAGCAGTACTTC. This gives the protein CASSGHQTLYEQYF. The rearrangement uses TRBV10-2 and TRBJ2-7; no clear D gene. The CDR3 covers 14 residues. Germline assignment: CDR1 WSHSY and CDR2 SAAADI. The germline V and J ends were trimmed by 4 bases and 3 bases, with 13 bases remaining between them.

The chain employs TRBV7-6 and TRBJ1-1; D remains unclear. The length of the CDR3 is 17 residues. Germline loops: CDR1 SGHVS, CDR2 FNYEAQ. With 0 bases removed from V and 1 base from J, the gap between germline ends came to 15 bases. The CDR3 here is CASSLAEARSGNTEAFF. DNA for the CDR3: TGTGCCAGCAGCTTAGCGGAGGCGCGATCAGGGAACACTGAAGCTTTCTTT.

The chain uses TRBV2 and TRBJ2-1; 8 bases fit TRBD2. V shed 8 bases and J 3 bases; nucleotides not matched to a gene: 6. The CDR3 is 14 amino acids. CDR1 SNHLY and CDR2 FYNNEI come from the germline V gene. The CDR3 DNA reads TGTGCCAGCGAGACTAGCGTCATCTACAATGAGCAGTTCTTC. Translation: CASETSVIYNEQFF.

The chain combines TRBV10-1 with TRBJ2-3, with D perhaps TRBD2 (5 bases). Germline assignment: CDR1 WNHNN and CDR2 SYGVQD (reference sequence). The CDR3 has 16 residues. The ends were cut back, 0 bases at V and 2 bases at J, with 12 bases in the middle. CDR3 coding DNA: TGCGCCAGCAGTGAGTCTAGCGTACCATCCACAGATACGCAGTATTTT. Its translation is CASSESSVPSTDTQYF.

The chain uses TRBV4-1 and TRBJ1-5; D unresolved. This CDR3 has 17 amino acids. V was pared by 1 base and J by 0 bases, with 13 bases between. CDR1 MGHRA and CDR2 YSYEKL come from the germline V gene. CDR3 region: CASSQVGADYSNQPQHF. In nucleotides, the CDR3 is TGCGCCAGCAGCCAAGTCGGAGCGGATTATAGCAATCAGCCCCAGCATTTT.

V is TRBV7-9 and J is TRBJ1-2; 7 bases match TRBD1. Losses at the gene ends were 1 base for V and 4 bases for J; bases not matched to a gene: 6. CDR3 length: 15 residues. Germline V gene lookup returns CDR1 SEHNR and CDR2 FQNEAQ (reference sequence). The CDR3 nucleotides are TGTGCCAGCAGCTTAGTCGGGACAGAACTCTATGGCTACACCTTC. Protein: CASSLVGTELYGYTF.

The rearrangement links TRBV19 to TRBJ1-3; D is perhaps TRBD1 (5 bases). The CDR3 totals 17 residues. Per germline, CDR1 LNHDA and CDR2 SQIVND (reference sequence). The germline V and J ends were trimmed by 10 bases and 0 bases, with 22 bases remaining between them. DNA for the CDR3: TGTGCCACCCGAATCGGGGGAGGAGTAGCCTCTGGAAACACCATATATTTT. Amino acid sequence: CATRIGGGVASGNTIYF.

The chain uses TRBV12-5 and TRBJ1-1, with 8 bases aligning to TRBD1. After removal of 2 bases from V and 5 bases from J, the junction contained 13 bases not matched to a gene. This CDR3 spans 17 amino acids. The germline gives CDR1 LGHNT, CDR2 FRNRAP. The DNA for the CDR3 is TGTGCTAGTGGTTTGTCTCCTTCGTCGGACAGGGTTACTGAAGCTTTCTTT. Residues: CASGLSPSSDRVTEAFF.

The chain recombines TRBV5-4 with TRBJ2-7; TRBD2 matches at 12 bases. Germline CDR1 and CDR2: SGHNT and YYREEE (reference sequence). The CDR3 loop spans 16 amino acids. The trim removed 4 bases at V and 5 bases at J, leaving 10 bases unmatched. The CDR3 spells CASSTLTSGSVDEQYF. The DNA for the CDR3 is TGTGCCAGCAGCACACTGACTAGCGGGAGTGTTGACGAGCAGTACTTC.

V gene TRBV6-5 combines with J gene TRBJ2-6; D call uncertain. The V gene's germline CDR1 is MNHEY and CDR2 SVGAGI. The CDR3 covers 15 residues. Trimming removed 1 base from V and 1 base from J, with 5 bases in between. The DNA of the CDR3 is TGTGCCAGCAGTTACTTTACATCTGGGGCCAACGTCCTGACTTTC. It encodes CASSYFTSGANVLTF.

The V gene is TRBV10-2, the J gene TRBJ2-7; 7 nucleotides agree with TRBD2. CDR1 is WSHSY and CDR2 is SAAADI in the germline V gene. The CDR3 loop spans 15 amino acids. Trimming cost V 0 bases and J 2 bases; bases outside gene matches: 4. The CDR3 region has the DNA TGCGCCAGCAGTGAGTCGCCTAGCGGCCCCTACGAGCAGTACTTC. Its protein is CASSESPSGPYEQYF.

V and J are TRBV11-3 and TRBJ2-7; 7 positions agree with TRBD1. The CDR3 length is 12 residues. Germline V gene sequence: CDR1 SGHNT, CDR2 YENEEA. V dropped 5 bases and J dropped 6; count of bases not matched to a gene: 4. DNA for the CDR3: TGTGCCAGCAGCCAGGGGGTGGCCGAGCAGTACTTC. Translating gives CASSQGVAEQYF. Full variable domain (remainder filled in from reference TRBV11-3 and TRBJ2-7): EAGVVQSPRYKIIEKKQPVAFWCNPISGHNTLYWYLQNLGQGPELLIRYENEEAVDDSQLPKDRFSAERLKGVDSTLKIQPAELGDSAVYLCASSQGVAEQYFGPGTRLTVT.

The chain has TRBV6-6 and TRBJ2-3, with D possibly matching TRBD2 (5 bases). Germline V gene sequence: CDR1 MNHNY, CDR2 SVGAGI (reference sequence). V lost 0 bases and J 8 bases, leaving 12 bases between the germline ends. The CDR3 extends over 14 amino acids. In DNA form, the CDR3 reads TGTGCCAGCAGTTACTCTCAGGACTTCGGTACGCAGTATTTT. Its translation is CASSYSQDFGTQYF.

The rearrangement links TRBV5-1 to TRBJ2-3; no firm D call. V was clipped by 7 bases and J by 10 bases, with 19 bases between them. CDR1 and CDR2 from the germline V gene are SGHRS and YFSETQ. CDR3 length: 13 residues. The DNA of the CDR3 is TGCGCCAGCCGCTCCAGTGCCCCATCTGCGCAGTATTTT. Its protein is CASRSSAPSAQYF.

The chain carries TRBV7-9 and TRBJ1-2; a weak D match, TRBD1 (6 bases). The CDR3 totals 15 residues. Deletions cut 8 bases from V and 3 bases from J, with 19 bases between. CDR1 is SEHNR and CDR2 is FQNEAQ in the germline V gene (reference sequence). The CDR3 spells CASGGAHLVDYGYTF. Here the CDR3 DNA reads TGTGCCAGCGGGGGGGCGCACCTGGTAGACTATGGCTACACCTTC.